A single count supports the clone carrying this T cell receptor (beta chain). As yet, its antigen is unknown. J gave up 0 bases and V 7 bases, and 6 bases lay outside the gene matches. The germline gives CDR1 MNHNS, CDR2 SASEGT. CDR3 size: 14 residues. Assay: immunoSEQ multiplex PCR; the TCRdb copy retains only in-frame clones and omits some. In the table there are some 16,000 clones, roughly four fifths of which are singletons. The data were taken from a study of somatic mutations in cytotoxic T cells in rheumatoid arthritis. The overall study: Patient blood, roughly 33 ml in EDTA, was obtained immediately after diagnosis and prior to the start of any treatment. At nearly 100% purity, some V beta antibody-stained T-cell populations were flow-sorted, and these included V beta1+ cells that were sequenced for TCRB. General study points: Age was associated with higher CD8+ clonality in rheumatoid arthritis patients, not in healthy controls. In rheumatoid arthritis patients, the slight underrepresentation of TRBV07 was not adjusted for multiple comparisons.

The sequenced sample was CD8+ T cells sorted from blood. The V and J genes are TRBV6-1 and TRBJ2-7; 7 nucleotides agree with TRBD1. This clonotype originated in a woman aged 45-65 years with rheumatoid arthritis. The CDR3 loop is CASNYRDSSYEQYF. DNA of the CDR3: TGTGCCAGCAATTACCGGGACAGCTCCTACGAGCAGTACTTC.